This TCR beta chain comes out of a study of response to subunit inactivated influenza vaccine. Study results and limitations: Authors proposed each seasonal influenza vaccination draws in few new T cells.

Each CDR3 protein gets one entry after TCRdb re-called the RT-PCR reads with MiXCR. Of approximately 490,000 distinct CDR3 sequences listed, 7.2% were seen once; the top ten hold around 13%. On this clonotype itself: What it binds is not known.

CDR3 size: 16 residues. CDR1 is WSHSY and CDR2 is SAAADI in the germline V gene. The V end lost 3 bases, the J end lost 2 bases, and 17 bases lay between the germline ends. The receptor comes from a man between 50 and 75 years old who received an inactivated influenza vaccine. The gene calls are TRBV10-2 and TRBJ2-7; possible D gene TRBD2, 7 bases. Specimen: PBMCs from blood, collected 23 to 25 months after vaccination. DNA of the CDR3: TGCGCCAGCAGTGATCCCGGGGGGCTGGGGACCTACGAGCAGTACTTC. As protein: CASSDPGGLGTYEQYF.